These 11 T cell receptor beta chains were all obtained from the same sample, sequenced in a study of T cell responses to AZD1222 COVID-19 vaccine. Sequencing used immunoSEQ multiplex PCR; TCRdb keeps in-frame clones, though not all of them. The sample holds about 150,000 clones, under 95% seen once. Sequences were derived from peripheral blood, sampled on day 0 of AZD1222 vaccination. The receptors originated from an adult in good health.

The V gene is TRBV10-1, the J gene TRBJ2-3; 7 positions agree with TRBD1. From germline, CDR1 is WNHNN and CDR2 SYGVQD (reference sequence). The CDR3 is 17 amino acids. V was clipped by 4 bases and J by 4 bases; unmatched bases: 14. CDR3 DNA sequence: TGCGCCAGCAGTGCCGGGGCGGACAGGAGCGTGGCAGATACGCAGTATTTT. The encoded protein is CASSAGADRSVADTQYF.

The chain carries TRBV4-1 and TRBJ1-2; possibly TRBD1 for D (6 bases). The CDR3 extends over 14 amino acids. Germline assignment: CDR1 MGHRA and CDR2 YSYEKL. V lost 3 bases and J lost 6, with 14 bases in between. The DNA of the CDR3 is TGCGCCAGCAGCCAGGTCGGGGGGGCTGATGGCTACACCTTC. Residues: CASSQVGGADGYTF.

The chain combines TRBV5-1 with TRBJ1-6; 7 bases line up with TRBD1. This CDR3 comprises 18 residues. From germline, CDR1 is SGHRS and CDR2 YFSETQ. J lost 9 bases, V lost 4 bases, and 19 bases had no gene match. The CDR3 DNA follows: TGCGCCAGCAGCATGCGGCCCAGGGGGTCTAGTTATGGTTCACCCCTCCACTTT. Its protein is CASSMRPRGSSYGSPLHF.

V and J are TRBV4-2 and TRBJ2-7; 9 bases are a match to TRBD1. The CDR3 totals 17 residues. Per the germline V gene, CDR1 is LGHNA and CDR2 is YNFKEQ. V lost 3 bases to trimming and J lost 1 base; unmatched junction nucleotides: 10. The CDR3 sequence: CASSQGSGTGWSYEQYF. CDR3 sequence (DNA): TGTGCCAGCAGCCAGGGATCCGGGACAGGGTGGTCCTACGAGCAGTACTTC.

The V call is TRBV6-5, the J call TRBJ2-1; perhaps TRBD2 as D (6 bases). Trimming pared 2 bases from V and 9 bases from J, leaving 14 bases between. This CDR3 spans 14 amino acids. Germline CDR1 reads MNHEY; CDR2 reads SVGAGI. The DNA for the CDR3 is TGTGCCAGCAGTTACGCCAGTCTGCGGGGTGAGCAGTTCTTC. This translates into CASSYASLRGEQFF.

In its sample, this clone was seen once. This chain's CDR3 is CASSNRDGYTF. CDR3 DNA: TGTGCCAGCAGCAACAGGGATGGCTACACCTTC. This sequence joins TRBV7-2 and TRBJ1-2; D possibly corresponds to TRBD1 (6 bases). V was shortened by 5 bases and J by 6 bases, with 7 bases between the two germline ends. Looked up from germline, CDR1 is SGHTA and CDR2 is FQGNSA. The CDR3 is 11 residues long. The full variable domain, with the rest looked up from reference TRBV7-2 and TRBJ1-2, is GAGVSQSPSNKVTEKGKDVELRCDPISGHTALYWYRQSLGQGLEFLIYFQGNSAPDKSGLPSDRFSAERTGGSVSTLTIQRTQQEDSAVYLCASSNRDGYTFGSGTRLTVV.

Comments on this clone: An end of the junction differs from the germline gene, which may be a read error. V usage is TRBV2 and J usage is TRBJ2-4; TRBD1 matches 10 bases. The germline gives CDR1 SNHLY, CDR2 FYNNEI. The CDR3 is 11 residues long. The CDR3 spells CASSPDRGNHF. The CDR3 nucleotides read TGTGCCAGCAGCCCGGACAGGGGGAACCACTTC.

V is TRBV6-5 and J is TRBJ2-7, with unresolved D. V lost 3 bases, J lost 2 bases, and 11 bases lay in between. The germline V gene has CDR1 MNHEY and CDR2 SVGAGI. CDR3 length equals 14 residues. For the CDR3, the DNA is TGTGCCAGCAGTTATAAGGGCCAACCCTACGAGCAGTACTTC. Its protein is CASSYKGQPYEQYF.

V and J are TRBV25-1 and TRBJ2-1; no clear D gene. Trimming took off 4 bases at V and 0 bases at J, with 10 bases between the two ends. The CDR3 length is 15 residues. Germline assignment: CDR1 MGHDK and CDR2 SYGVNS. For the CDR3, the DNA is TGTGCCAGCAGTGGCAGCCTGAGCTCCTACAATGAGCAGTTCTTC. This encodes CASSGSLSSYNEQFF.

This sequence joins TRBV28 and TRBJ1-4; D is unresolved. The CDR3 totals 14 residues. Germline assignment: CDR1 MDHEN and CDR2 SYDVKM. The V end lost 4 bases, the J end lost 8 bases, and 14 bases lay between the germline ends. This CDR3 reads CASSSQPGGEKLFF. The DNA of the CDR3 is TGTGCCAGCAGTTCACAGCCAGGCGGCGAAAAACTGTTTTTT.

Written as DNA, the CDR3 is TGTGCCAGCAGTTACTCGGTGAGGGGCAGTGGCTACACCTTC. This encodes CASSYSVRGSGYTF. The V gene is TRBV6-5, the J gene TRBJ1-2; D might be TRBD1 (5 bases). The CDR3 runs 14 residues. Germline V gene lookup returns CDR1 MNHEY and CDR2 SVGAGI. Trimming removed 0 bases at V and 7 bases at J, with 12 bases between.